Listed below are T cell receptor beta chains from one sample, sequenced in a study of cytomegalovirus exposure and HLA in healthy donors. The data were produced by immunoSEQ multiplex PCR, yet TCRdb's version contains in-frame clones alone and is incomplete. The table records under 200,000 clones, around 75% of them present only once. The specimen was PBMCs. Source of these receptors: a woman in her twenties or thirties in good health and CMV-seronegative. Each CDR3 is given with its conserved first and last residue. The D gene is left open where the match is weak. The listing skips clone size in some rows; elsewhere it reads once, few, many or a size class.

CDR3 | DNA | length | V | D | J | size
CASSLISPLGGKVSYEQYF | TGTGCCAGCAGCCTTATCTCCCCCCTCGGCGGCAAAGTATCCTACGAGCAGTACTTC | 19 | TRBV13 | . | TRBJ2-7 | .
CASSFGGGSGNTIYF | TGTGCCAGCAGCTTTGGGGGGGGCTCTGGAAACACCATATATTTT | 15 | TRBV5-4 | . | TRBJ1-3 | once
CASSLWGQQNTEAFF | TGTGCCAGCAGCCTGTGGGGACAGCAGAACACTGAAGCTTTCTTT | 15 | TRBV5-6 | TRBD1 | TRBJ1-1 | .
CASKAGGGTNTEAFF | TGTGCCAGTAAAGCGGGGGGGGGTACGAACACTGAAGCTTTCTTT | 15 | TRBV19 | . | TRBJ1-1 | .
CASSSTGTRNNEQFF | TGCGCCAGCAGCTCGACCGGGACTAGGAATAATGAGCAGTTCTTC | 15 | TRBV5-1 | TRBD2 | TRBJ2-1 | .
CASSFTSGSTINIQYF | TGCGCCAGCAGCTTTACTAGCGGGAGTACCATAAACATTCAGTACTTC | 16 | TRBV5-1 | TRBD2 | TRBJ2-4 | .
CASSQGQDDTEAFF | TGTGCCAGCAGCCAGGGACAGGATGACACTGAAGCTTTCTTT | 14 | TRBV14 | TRBD1 | TRBJ1-1 | .
CASSEGDRGSYNSPLHF | TGCGCCAGCAGCGAAGGGGACAGGGGCTCCTATAATTCACCCCTCCACTTT | 17 | TRBV9 | TRBD1 | TRBJ1-6 | once
CATNRGGPGSEKLFF | TGTGCCACCAACCGAGGGGGCCCGGGCAGTGAAAAACTGTTTTTT | 15 | TRBV19 | TRBD1 | TRBJ1-4 | once
CSVEDTSGYTF | TGCAGCGTTGAAGATACGAGTGGCTACACCTTC | 11 | TRBV29-1 | . | TRBJ1-2 | .
CASRKQGNEFYGYTF | TGTGCCAGCAGAAAACAGGGAAATGAGTTCTATGGCTACACCTTC | 15 | TRBV27 | . | TRBJ1-2 | .
CASSWDRGRGNTIYF | TGCGCCAGCAGCTGGGACAGGGGGCGCGGAAACACCATATATTTT | 15 | TRBV5-1 | TRBD1 | TRBJ1-3 | .
CATRLAGDGETQYF | TGTGCCACACGACTAGCGGGAGACGGAGAGACCCAGTACTTC | 14 | TRBV10-3 | TRBD2 | TRBJ2-5 | once
CASSTNPGTGTGGYTF | TGTGCCAGTAGTACGAACCCAGGGACAGGTACGGGCGGCTACACCTTC | 16 | TRBV19 | TRBD1 | TRBJ1-2 | few
CASSQSPNTGIELYEQYF | TGTGCCAGCAGCCAAAGCCCCAACACAGGAATCGAATTGTACGAGCAGTACTTC | 18 | TRBV4-2 | . | TRBJ2-7 | .
CASSVVDEQYF | TGTGCCAGCAGTGTAGTCGACGAGCAGTACTTC | 11 | TRBV6-1 | . | TRBJ2-7 | .
CASSGRGQGRYEQYF | TGTGCCAGCAGCGGAAGGGGACAGGGTCGCTACGAGCAGTACTTC | 15 | TRBV7-2 | TRBD1 | TRBJ2-7 | .
CASGLAEFQETQYF | TGTGCAAGCGGGCTAGCGGAGTTCCAAGAGACCCAGTACTTC | 14 | TRBV9 | TRBD2 | TRBJ2-5 | once
CASSPPFGLAGSEQFF | TGTGCCAGCTCACCACCTTTCGGACTAGCGGGGAGTGAGCAGTTCTTC | 16 | TRBV18 | TRBD2 | TRBJ2-1 | .
CASSLTGQPQHF | TGTGCCAGCAGCCTGACAGGGCAGCCCCAGCATTTT | 12 | TRBV6-1 | TRBD1 | TRBJ1-5 | once
CASSVGAGTDTQYF | TGTGCCAGCAGTGTAGGGGCAGGAACAGATACGCAGTATTTT | 14 | TRBV2 | . | TRBJ2-3 | .
CASSQEVPSGETEAFF | TGTGCCAGCAGCCAAGAAGTCCCGTCAGGGGAAACTGAAGCTTTCTTT | 16 | TRBV14 | . | TRBJ1-1 | .
CASSRVGNQPQHF | TGTGCCAGCAGTAGAGTAGGCAATCAGCCCCAGCATTTT | 13 | TRBV6-5 | . | TRBJ1-5 | .
CASRLAERSTGVYGYTF | TGTGCCTCCAGGCTGGCGGAGAGGTCCACGGGGGTCTATGGCTACACCTTC | 17 | TRBV5-6 | . | TRBJ1-2 | once
CASSFLTGVGTEAFF | TGCGCCAGCAGCTTTTTGACAGGGGTGGGCACTGAAGCTTTCTTT | 15 | TRBV4-3 | TRBD1 | TRBJ1-1 | .
CASSLLIGRQPQHF | TGTGCCAGCAGCCTCCTCATTGGTCGGCAGCCCCAGCATTTT | 14 | TRBV5-8 | . | TRBJ1-5 | .
CSSSLALSPVYGGGYTF | TGTTCCAGCAGCTTAGCGCTCTCTCCGGTATATGGGGGGGGCTACACCTTC | 17 | TRBV7-9 | . | TRBJ1-2 | .
CASSPPEKGENSPLHF | TGTGCCAGCTCACCACCGGAGAAGGGGGAAAATTCACCCCTCCACTTT | 16 | TRBV18 | . | TRBJ1-6 | .
CASSIMRGELGTQYF | TGTGCCAGTAGTATTATGCGGGGTGAATTAGGTACGCAGTATTTT | 15 | TRBV19 | . | TRBJ2-3 | .
CASIPPVASGRSHTQYF | TGTGCCAGCATCCCTCCGGTTGCTAGCGGGAGGTCGCATACGCAGTATTTT | 17 | TRBV13 | TRBD2 | TRBJ2-3 | .
CASSLDPTYNEQFF | TGTGCCAGCAGCTTAGACCCTACTTACAATGAGCAGTTCTTC | 14 | TRBV11-2 | . | TRBJ2-1 | .
CASSPPGGEETQYF | TGTGCCAGCTCACCACCAGGGGGGGAAGAGACCCAGTACTTC | 14 | TRBV18 | . | TRBJ2-5 | .
CASSPGSAGGQEQFF | TGTGCCAGCAGCCCCGGGAGTGCGGGAGGGCAGGAGCAGTTCTTC | 15 | TRBV5-6 | TRBD2 | TRBJ2-1 | .
CASSRDRASPLHF | TGTGCCAGCAGCCGGGACAGGGCTTCACCCCTCCACTTT | 13 | TRBV5-8 | TRBD1 | TRBJ1-6 | .
CASSPRTGGRETQYF | TGTGCCAGCAGCCCTCGGACAGGTGGTAGAGAGACCCAGTACTTC | 15 | TRBV5-8 | TRBD1 | TRBJ2-5 | .
CASSLAGTTTYYEQYF | TGCGCCAGCAGCCTTGCGGGGACTACCACGTACTACGAGCAGTACTTC | 16 | TRBV5-1 | TRBD2 | TRBJ2-7 | few
CASSWDSNTDTQYF | TGCGCCAGCAGCTGGGACAGCAACACAGATACGCAGTATTTT | 14 | TRBV5-1 | TRBD1 | TRBJ2-3 | few
CASSDLSGGSQPQHF | TGTGCCAGCAGCGACCTCTCGGGGGGTAGTCAGCCCCAGCATTTT | 15 | TRBV6-1 | . | TRBJ1-5 | .
CASSMKRGQGFPSYEQYF | TGTGCCAGCAGCATGAAAAGGGGACAGGGGTTCCCCTCCTACGAGCAGTACTTC | 18 | TRBV21-1 | . | TRBJ2-7 | .
CASSQGQANEQFF | TGCGCCAGCAGCCAAGGACAGGCTAATGAGCAGTTCTTC | 13 | TRBV4-1 | . | TRBJ2-1 | .
CASSEAGTKAYEQYF | TGTGCCAGCAGTGAAGCCGGGACAAAAGCCTACGAGCAGTACTTC | 15 | TRBV6-1 | . | TRBJ2-7 | once
CASSFGTGWVNEQFF | TGTGCCAGCAGCTTCGGTACAGGGTGGGTTAATGAGCAGTTCTTC | 15 | TRBV11-2 | . | TRBJ2-1 | .
CASSETGSSEQYF | TGTGCCAGCAGCGAGACAGGGTCTTCCGAGCAGTACTTC | 13 | TRBV9 | TRBD1 | TRBJ2-7 | .
CASRTRQGGGSGNTEAFF | TGTGCCAGCAGGACCCGACAGGGGGGCGGGTCGGGGAACACTGAAGCTTTCTTT | 18 | TRBV27 | TRBD1 | TRBJ1-1 | .
CASSLAEQYLTEAFF | TGCGCCAGCAGCTTGGCCGAACAGTACTTAACTGAAGCTTTCTTT | 15 | TRBV5-1 | . | TRBJ1-1 | .
CASSKTGGNQPQHF | TGTGCCAGTAGTAAGACAGGGGGGAATCAGCCCCAGCATTTT | 14 | TRBV19 | TRBD1 | TRBJ1-5 | .
CATSGRTAGTDTQYF | TGTGCCACCAGCGGAAGGACAGCCGGCACAGATACGCAGTATTTT | 15 | TRBV15 | . | TRBJ2-3 | .
CASTPTGGAATNEKLFF | TGCGCCAGCACCCCGACGGGGGGAGCTGCAACTAATGAAAAACTGTTTTTT | 17 | TRBV4-1 | . | TRBJ1-4 | .
CASNIRGIQETQYF | TGTGCCAGCAACATTCGGGGGATACAAGAGACCCAGTACTTC | 14 | TRBV6-1 | . | TRBJ2-5 | .
CASSIVLRRESSYEQYF | TGTGCCAGTAGTATAGTTTTGAGGCGGGAGAGCTCCTACGAGCAGTACTTC | 17 | TRBV19 | TRBD2 | TRBJ2-7 | .
CASSPQVSNQPQHF | TGTGCCAGCAGTCCCCAGGTGAGCAATCAGCCCCAGCATTTT | 14 | TRBV28 | . | TRBJ1-5 | .
CASSQGWSYEQYF | TGTGCCAGTAGTCAGGGTTGGTCCTACGAGCAGTACTTC | 13 | TRBV19 | . | TRBJ2-7 | .